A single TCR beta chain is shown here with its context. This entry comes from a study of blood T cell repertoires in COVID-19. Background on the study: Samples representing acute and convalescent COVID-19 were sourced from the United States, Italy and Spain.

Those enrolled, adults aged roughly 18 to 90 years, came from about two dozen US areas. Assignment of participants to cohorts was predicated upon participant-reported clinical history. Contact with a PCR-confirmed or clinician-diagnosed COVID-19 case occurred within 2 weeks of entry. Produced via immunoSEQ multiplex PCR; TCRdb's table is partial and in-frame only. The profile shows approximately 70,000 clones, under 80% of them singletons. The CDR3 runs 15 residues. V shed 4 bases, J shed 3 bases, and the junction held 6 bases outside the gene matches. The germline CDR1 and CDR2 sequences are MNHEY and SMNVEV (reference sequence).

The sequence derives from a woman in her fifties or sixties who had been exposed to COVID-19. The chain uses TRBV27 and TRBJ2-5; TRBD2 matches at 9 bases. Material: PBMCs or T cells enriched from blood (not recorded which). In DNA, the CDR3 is TGTGCCAGCAGTTCCCTGTTAGCGGGAGAAGAGACCCAGTACTTC. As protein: CASSSLLAGEETQYF.